Below are 5 T cell receptor beta chains sequenced from a single sample in a study of cytomegalovirus exposure and HLA in healthy donors. PCR was performed using 60 Vbeta and 13 Jbeta primers. Using immunoSEQ multiplex PCR, the repertoire was profiled, and TCRdb retains in-frame clones only, with some absent. The sample lists under 200,000 clones; under 90% were seen once. Sequenced material: PBMCs. These receptors came from a man between 18 and 29 years old in good health and CMV-seronegative.

The chain links TRBV10-3 to TRBJ1-1, with D possibly being TRBD1 (5 bases). Trimming left V 0 bases short and J 5 bases short, with 19 bases between. The length of the CDR3 is 17 residues. Germline V gives CDR1 ENHRY, CDR2 SYGVKD. CDR3 amino acids: CAISESGGLSLWTEAFF. CDR3 nucleotide sequence: TGTGCCATCAGTGAGTCTGGGGGACTCTCCTTGTGGACTGAAGCTTTCTTT.

The chain employs TRBV15 and TRBJ2-5, with D possibly TRBD2 on 5 matching bases. The V gene lost 0 bases and the J gene lost 5 bases, with 19 bases spanning the gap. The CDR3 consists of 17 residues. From germline, CDR1 is LNHNV and CDR2 YYDKDF (reference sequence). CDR3 DNA sequence: TGTGCCACCAGCAGAGACCTCGGGATGGGCGGTGGGGAGACCCAGTACTTC. Amino acid sequence: CATSRDLGMGGGETQYF. The variable domain in full, completed from reference TRBV15 and TRBJ2-5, reads DAMVIQNPRYQVTQFGKPVTLSCSQTLNHNVMYWYQQKSSQAPKLLFHYYDKDFNNEADTPDNFQSRRPNTSFCFLDIRSPGLGDTAMYLCATSRDLGMGGGETQYFGPGTRLLVL.

The rearrangement uses TRBV2 and TRBJ1-6; no firm D call. V lost 4 bases, J lost 6 bases, and 7 bases lay in between. The CDR3 has 13 amino acids. CDR1 is SNHLY, CDR2 FYNNEI, per germline. The CDR3 coding sequence is TGTGCCAGCAGTGGCAGAGGTAATTCACCCCTCCACTTT. Translating it yields CASSGRGNSPLHF.

The chain couples TRBV5-1 to TRBJ2-5; tentatively, D is TRBD2 (6 bases). This CDR3 region has 14 residues. The V end lost 1 base, the J end lost 5 bases, and 12 bases lay between the germline ends. Germline CDR1 SGHRS, CDR2 YFSETQ. The CDR3 DNA sequence: TGCGCCAGCAGCTTGCGGTCTCGGGGGGAGACCCAGTACTTC. Its translation is CASSLRSRGETQYF.

Points on this clone: The same CDR3 arises from other DNA sequences in this sample as well. The chain has TRBV6-1 and TRBJ2-1; 8 bases line up with TRBD2. In germline, CDR1 is MNHNS, CDR2 SASEGT. Trimming at V came to 3 bases and at J to 4 bases, leaving 5 bases not matched to a gene. The CDR3 contains 15 residues. CDR3 bases: TGTGCCAGCAGTGACGACGGGGGGGCATACAATGAGCAGTTCTTC. Amino acids: CASSDDGGAYNEQFF.